The rows below give T cell receptor beta chains drawn from one sample of a study of T cell changes during pregnancy in multiple sclerosis. Sequenced by immunoSEQ multiplex PCR; TCRdb stores in-frame clones only, minus some. The sample includes about 38,000 clones, 88% seen only once; the top ten take 6.5% to 8.5%. Sequencing was performed on CD8+ T cells from peripheral blood mononuclear cells, taken in the third trimester of pregnancy. The receptors stem from a female donor with multiple sclerosis, enrolled in a pregnancy study. CDR3s include the opening cysteine and the closing phenylalanine or tryptophan. D genes are given only for firm matches. Rows may omit the clone size; those that give it use once, few, many or a size class.

v_call: TRBV6-5; clone_size: -; cdr3_length: 15; d_call: -; j_call: TRBJ2-7; cdr3_nt: TGTGCCTCCGGTCAGGGGAGCCAGGGGCCCGGGGAGCAGTACTTC; cdr3_aa: CASGQGSQGPGEQYF
v_call: TRBV19; clone_size: -; cdr3_length: 13; d_call: TRBD1; j_call: TRBJ1-2; cdr3_nt: TGTGCCGTCAACAGGGGCCAGCATTATGGCTACACCTTC; cdr3_aa: CAVNRGQHYGYTF
v_call: TRBV19; clone_size: -; cdr3_length: 13; d_call: -; j_call: TRBJ1-2; cdr3_nt: TGTGCCAGTAGTTTTCTGGGCTACTATGGCTACACCTTC; cdr3_aa: CASSFLGYYGYTF
v_call: TRBV28; clone_size: -; cdr3_length: 15; d_call: TRBD1; j_call: TRBJ1-5; cdr3_nt: TGTGCCAGCAGTTTGACAGGGGAAGGATTCCAGCCCCAGCATTTT; cdr3_aa: CASSLTGEGFQPQHF
v_call: TRBV2; clone_size: -; cdr3_length: 15; d_call: -; j_call: TRBJ2-1; cdr3_nt: TGTGCCAGCAGTGAAGGGCTGATGTCCTACAATGAGCAGTTCTTC; cdr3_aa: CASSEGLMSYNEQFF
v_call: TRBV7-9; clone_size: -; cdr3_length: 15; d_call: -; j_call: TRBJ1-6; cdr3_nt: TGTGCCAGCAGCCGGGATACGGGGGTCAATTCACCCCTCCACTTT; cdr3_aa: CASSRDTGVNSPLHF
v_call: TRBV6-6; clone_size: few; cdr3_length: 16; d_call: TRBD2; j_call: TRBJ2-5; cdr3_nt: TGTGCCAGCAGTTACTGGGTAGCGGGGGGAGGGGAGACCCAGTACTTC; cdr3_aa: CASSYWVAGGGETQYF
v_call: TRBV29-1; clone_size: -; cdr3_length: 13; d_call: TRBD1; j_call: TRBJ2-1; cdr3_nt: TGCAGCGGCTCCGGGACAGGAAGTCCTGAGCAGTTCTTC; cdr3_aa: CSGSGTGSPEQFF
v_call: TRBV4-3; clone_size: -; cdr3_length: 14; d_call: -; j_call: TRBJ1-1; cdr3_nt: TGCGCCAGCAGCCGGATCTGGGGGGACACTGAAGCTTTCTTT; cdr3_aa: CASSRIWGDTEAFF
v_call: TRBV28; clone_size: -; cdr3_length: 19; d_call: TRBD1; j_call: TRBJ2-5; cdr3_nt: TGTGCCAGCACCCGAGGGGGGATCGCCGGGACAGGGGTCCGGGAGACCCAGTACTTC; cdr3_aa: CASTRGGIAGTGVRETQYF
v_call: TRBV7-6; clone_size: -; cdr3_length: 15; d_call: -; j_call: TRBJ2-7; cdr3_nt: TGTGCCAGCAGCCCCCTAGTGGACACGGCCTACGAGCAGTACTTC; cdr3_aa: CASSPLVDTAYEQYF
v_call: TRBV7-9; clone_size: once; cdr3_length: 13; d_call: -; j_call: TRBJ2-7; cdr3_nt: TGTGCCAGCAGCTCGGGACACACCTACGAGCAGTACTTC; cdr3_aa: CASSSGHTYEQYF
v_call: TRBV5-4; clone_size: once; cdr3_length: 12; d_call: -; j_call: TRBJ2-1; cdr3_nt: TGTGCCAGCAGCTTAGCGTCGGGTGAGCAGTTCTTC; cdr3_aa: CASSLASGEQFF
v_call: TRBV5-5; clone_size: -; cdr3_length: 13; d_call: TRBD1; j_call: TRBJ2-7; cdr3_nt: TGTGCCAGCAGCTTGCCAGGGGGCTTCGAGCAGTACTTC; cdr3_aa: CASSLPGGFEQYF
v_call: TRBV6-5; clone_size: -; cdr3_length: 14; d_call: -; j_call: TRBJ1-6; cdr3_nt: TGTGCCAGCAGTAAGACTTCCTTTAATTCACCCCTCCACTTT; cdr3_aa: CASSKTSFNSPLHF
v_call: TRBV27; clone_size: -; cdr3_length: 17; d_call: TRBD2; j_call: TRBJ2-5; cdr3_nt: TGTGCCAGCAGTTTATTTATTGGCGGGGGGGCCGTGGAGACCCAGTACTTC; cdr3_aa: CASSLFIGGGAVETQYF
v_call: TRBV28; clone_size: -; cdr3_length: 14; d_call: TRBD1; j_call: TRBJ1-1; cdr3_nt: TGTGCCAGCAGCCCGACAGGGGCTTACACTGAAGCTTTCTTT; cdr3_aa: CASSPTGAYTEAFF
v_call: TRBV6-4; clone_size: few; cdr3_length: 15; d_call: TRBD2; j_call: TRBJ2-3; cdr3_nt: TGTGCCAGCAGTGATGGGCGCTCCGGGGGGGATACGCAGTATTTT; cdr3_aa: CASSDGRSGGDTQYF
v_call: TRBV7-6; clone_size: -; cdr3_length: 16; d_call: -; j_call: TRBJ2-7; cdr3_nt: TGTGCCAGCAGCTTAGCCCCTTTACTAGGCCGAGGCGAGCAGTACTTC; cdr3_aa: CASSLAPLLGRGEQYF
v_call: TRBV27; clone_size: once; cdr3_length: 16; d_call: TRBD2; j_call: TRBJ2-7; cdr3_nt: TGTGCCAGCAGTTTAAACCGGGACTACCTCGTCTACGAGCAGTACTTC; cdr3_aa: CASSLNRDYLVYEQYF